This entry is about one TCR beta chain. As yet, its antigen is unknown. Researchers partitioned CD4+ cells into CD45RA+ naive and CD45RA-negative memory subsets. The source of the sample is a study of shared clonotypes between healthy human individuals. Study observations and caveats: Among non-shared clonotypes, generation probabilities were lower than among those shared by all four donors. Roughly 5% of naive CD4 clonotypes were common to a few donors.

Sequenced by immunoSEQ multiplex PCR; TCRdb stores in-frame clones only, minus some. The data show more than 400,000 clones, roughly 95% seen once. This CDR3 comprises 14 residues. Germline CDR1 reads MNHEY; CDR2 reads SVGAGI. V lost 2 bases and J 6 bases, leaving 11 bases between the germline ends. The clonotype comes from a woman in her twenties or thirties in good health. The V gene is TRBV6-5, the J gene TRBJ1-5; D is possibly TRBD1 (5 bases). The sequenced sample consisted of naive CD4+ T cells sorted from blood. The subset denotes: CD45RA+ positively selected. The CDR3: CASSYGAGSQPQHF. CDR3 sequence (DNA): TGTGCCAGCAGTTACGGGGCAGGGTCTCAGCCCCAGCATTTT.